A single sample gave rise to the 18 T cell receptor beta chains below, sequenced in a study of immune cell composition in non-small cell lung cancer. Sequencing was performed with immunoSEQ multiplex PCR; in TCRdb, only in-frame clones are kept and a portion is missing. This table has fewer than 20,000 clones, 77% appearing once. Normal lung was sampled as far from the tumour as possible, at least 3 cm. These same records also appear under a second study, on CD4 T cells in lung cancer.

The specimen sequenced was non-adjacent lung tissue. These receptors all come from a human donor with non-small cell lung cancer.

The V gene is TRBV9, the J gene TRBJ2-1; 9 nucleotides align to TRBD2. Germline trimming cut 4 bases from V and 5 bases from J; bases unmatched to any gene: 10. The length of the CDR3 is 16 residues. The germline V gene encodes CDR1 SGDLS and CDR2 YYNGEE. CDR3 amino acids: CASSSRTSAVNNEQFF. The DNA for the CDR3 is TGTGCCAGCAGCTCCAGGACTAGCGCAGTAAACAATGAGCAGTTCTTC. The full variable domain, in which reference TRBV9 and TRBJ2-1 provide the parts outside the CDR3, is DSGVTQTPKHLITATGQRVTLRCSPRSGDLSVYWYQQSLDQGLQFLIQYYNGEERAKGNILERFSAQQFPDLHSELNLSSLELGDSALYFCASSSRTSAVNNEQFFGPGTRLTVL.

This chain joins TRBV28 and TRBJ2-2; the match to TRBD1 covers 7 bases. Germline V CDR1 and CDR2: MDHEN, SYDVKM. The CDR3 runs 14 residues. With 11 bases clipped from V and 6 bases from J, the junction kept 12 bases outside the gene matches. The CDR3 coding sequence is TGTGCCGCCTGGGACAGCGATCGACCCGGGGAGCTGTTTTTT. Its translation: CAAWDSDRPGELFF.

The chain recombines TRBV7-9 with TRBJ2-3; D is ambiguous. Trimming took off 2 bases at V and 5 bases at J, with 5 bases between the two ends. Germline lookup yields CDR1 SEHNR and CDR2 FQNEAQ (reference sequence). This CDR3 comprises 12 residues. CDR3 sequence (DNA): TGTGCCAGCAGCTTATTTGGAGATACGCAGTATTTT. Translation: CASSLFGDTQYF.

The chain joins TRBV2 to TRBJ1-1, with D possibly being TRBD1 (5 bases). The CDR3 spans 13 residues. V lost 5 bases, J lost 5 bases, and 12 bases lay in between. Germline V gives CDR1 SNHLY, CDR2 FYNNEI. The CDR3 spells CASSPRGETEAFF. DNA of the CDR3: TGTGCCAGCAGTCCCCGAGGGGAGACTGAAGCTTTCTTT.

The chain employs TRBV5-1 and TRBJ1-1; D gene unclear. Germline V lookup: CDR1 SGHRS, CDR2 YFSETQ. The CDR3 extends over 13 amino acids. Trimming took 5 bases from V and 0 from J, leaving 8 bases between them. CDR3 loop: CASSSYMNTEAFF. CDR3 bases: TGCGCCAGCAGTTCCTACATGAACACTGAAGCTTTCTTT.

The chain joins TRBV10-3 to TRBJ2-3; a possible D gene is TRBD1 (6 bases). V gave up 6 bases and J gave up 4 bases, with 17 bases separating them. This CDR3 region has 15 residues. CDR1 and CDR2 (germline): ENHRY, SYGVKD. The CDR3 sequence is CAIRNGEGVPDTQYF. In nucleotides, the CDR3 is TGTGCCATCAGAAATGGTGAGGGGGTGCCAGATACGCAGTATTTT.

This chain links TRBV2 with TRBJ1-1; 8 bases align to TRBD1. V lost 7 bases and J lost 0; bases outside the gene matches: 10. Germline values: CDR1 SNHLY, CDR2 FYNNEI. CDR3 size: 16 residues. Written as DNA, the CDR3 is TGTGCCAGCACCTGGACAGGGTCCCCGATGAACACTGAAGCTTTCTTT. Protein product: CASTWTGSPMNTEAFF.

The chain uses TRBV23-1 and TRBJ2-1, with TRBD2 matching over 9 bases. TRBV23-1 is sorted into the ORF group, with uncertain function. V shed 3 bases and J 4 bases; nucleotides not matched to a gene: 7. The CDR3 is 16 amino acids. CDR3 residues: CASSHPIAGVYNEQFF. DNA of the CDR3: TGCGCCAGCAGTCACCCTATAGCGGGAGTGTACAATGAGCAGTTCTTC.

V is TRBV11-3 and J is TRBJ2-3; 13 nucleotides line up with TRBD2. The CDR3 totals 16 residues. Germline V gene lookup returns CDR1 SGHNT and CDR2 YENEEA. Losses at the gene ends were 3 bases for V and 5 bases for J; bases not matched to a gene: 5. The CDR3 loop is CASSFTSGGAGDTQYF. CDR3 DNA sequence: TGTGCCAGCAGCTTCACTAGCGGGGGGGCCGGAGATACGCAGTATTTT.

This chain uses TRBV7-4 with TRBJ2-5; TRBD1 is a possible D gene (5 bases). V was clipped by 6 bases and J by 5 bases, with 13 bases between them. Looked up from germline, CDR1 is SGHVT and CDR2 is SQSDAQ. CDR3 length equals 13 residues. The CDR3 bases are TGTGCCAGCAGACCCCGACAGTCGGAGACCCAGTACTTC. It yields the protein CASRPRQSETQYF.

The chain has TRBV6-5 and TRBJ2-2, with TRBD2 matching 8 bases. J gave up 5 bases and V 3 bases, and 2 bases lay outside the gene matches. CDR3 length equals 14 residues. Germline-derived CDR1 and CDR2 are MNHEY and SVGAGI. The CDR3 loop is CASSYGTRTGELFF. CDR3 nucleotides: TGTGCCAGCAGTTATGGGACTAGGACCGGGGAGCTGTTTTTT.

The chain uses TRBV18 and TRBJ2-3; D is possibly TRBD1 (6 bases). V was clipped by 1 base and J by 3 bases, with 20 bases between them. The CDR3 length is 18 residues. Germline V lookup: CDR1 KGHSH, CDR2 LQKENI. The CDR3 DNA is TGTGCCAGCTCACCACGTACAAGCCAGGGAAGGGGGACAGATACGCAGTATTTT. Its translation is CASSPRTSQGRGTDTQYF.

This clone was detected only a few times. The chain joins TRBV4-2 to TRBJ1-4; D gene unclear. The germline gives CDR1 LGHNA, CDR2 YNFKEQ. The length of the CDR3 is 13 residues. The germline V and J ends were trimmed by 5 bases and 8 bases, with 12 bases remaining between them. CDR3: CASSSGLAEKLFF. CDR3 DNA sequence: TGTGCCAGCAGCTCTGGACTGGCCGAAAAACTGTTTTTT.

This clone appeared once. The chain uses TRBV27 and TRBJ1-5, with TRBD1 as a possible D gene (6 bases). Trimming removed 7 bases at V and 11 bases at J, with 18 bases between. The V gene's germline CDR1 is MNHEY and CDR2 SMNVEV (reference sequence). The CDR3 is 13 residues long. CDR3 sequence reads: CASNLNRDTTQHF. The CDR3 coding sequence is TGTGCCAGCAATCTTAACCGGGACACGACCCAGCATTTT.

The chain couples TRBV18 to TRBJ1-5, with D possibly being TRBD1 (5 bases). Between the trimmed V and J ends, which lost 3 bases and 3 bases, there was a span of 12 bases. Germline CDR1 and CDR2: KGHSH and LQKENI. The length of the CDR3 is 15 residues. The CDR3 DNA is TGTGCCAGCTCACCGGTTCAGGGTTCCAATCAGCCCCAGCATTTT. It codes for CASSPVQGSNQPQHF.

The J gene is TRBJ2-2, the V gene TRBV21-1. TRBV21-1 is shown as a pseudogene. The CDR3 length is 17 residues. The CDR3 spells CASSKLQPLSPCGELFF. CDR3 sequence (DNA): TGTGCCAGCAGCAAACTCCAGCCTCTGTCCCCGTGTGGGGAGCTGTTTTTT.

The chain is built from TRBV2 and TRBJ2-5, with a weak D call TRBD2 (5 bases). CDR3 length equals 11 residues. CDR1 is SNHLY and CDR2 is FYNNEI in the germline V gene. With 9 bases removed from V and 5 bases from J, the gap between germline ends came to 10 bases. The CDR3 reads CASATRETQYF. The CDR3 bases are TGTGCCAGTGCAACTAGGGAGACCCAGTACTTC. Full variable domain (rest looked up from reference TRBV2 and TRBJ2-5): EPEVTQTPSHQVTQMGQEVILRCVPISNHLYFYWYRQILGQKVEFLVSFYNNEISEKSEIFDDQFSVERPDGSNFTLKIRSTKLEDSAMYFCASATRETQYFGPGTRLLVL.

The rearrangement uses TRBV19 and TRBJ1-1; D perhaps matches TRBD1 (5 bases). V was pared by 2 bases and J by 1 base, with 8 bases between. This CDR3 contains 14 residues. CDR1 and CDR2 (germline): LNHDA, SQIVND (reference sequence). In DNA form, the CDR3 reads TGTGCCAGTAGTATATCGGGGACGAACACTGAAGCTTTCTTT. Translation gives CASSISGTNTEAFF.